Each of the 20 T cell receptor beta chains below was sequenced from the same sample in a study of human T cells and chemical hapten exposure. TCRdb reprocessed the RACE reads with MiXCR, giving one entry per CDR3 protein. The sample shows fewer than 300,000 distinct CDR3 sequences, 8.6% of them seen only once. The time point is: pre-sensitization, week 0. Treatment in this sample: therapeutic diphenylcyclopropenone sensitization with weekly scalp DPC. Specimen: whole blood, collected in connection with sensitization to the hapten diphenylcyclopropenone (DPC). These receptors were taken from a woman in her thirties or forties with alopecia areata. Some clones in this sample may be carry-over from other donors' samples.

This clonotype turned up a few times. The V call is TRBV29-1, the J call TRBJ1-4, with D possibly being TRBD1 (6 bases). Germline CDR1 and CDR2: SQVTM and ANQGSEA. This CDR3 comprises 13 residues. V lost 6 bases, J lost 4 bases, and 12 bases lay in between. CDR3 residues: CSVRDTVNEKLFF. The CDR3 DNA follows: TGCAGCGTGCGGGACACCGTTAATGAAAAACTGTTTTTT. The full variable domain, in which reference TRBV29-1 and TRBJ1-4 provide the parts outside the CDR3, is SAVISQKPSRDICQRGTSLTIQCQVDSQVTMMFWYRQQPGQSLTLIATANQGSEATYESGFVIDKFPISRPNLTFSTLTVSNMSPEDSSIYLCSVRDTVNEKLFFGSGTQLSVL.

In this sample, this clonotype turned up a few times. This chain connects TRBV4-3 to TRBJ2-3; weak D call: TRBD2 (5 bases). The ends were cut back, 3 bases at V and 1 base at J, with 14 bases in the middle. The CDR3 runs 16 residues. CDR1 is LGHNA and CDR2 is YSLEER in the germline V gene. The CDR3 sequence: CASSQEPRRGTDTQYF. CDR3 in DNA: TGCGCCAGCAGCCAGGAACCCCGGCGGGGCACAGATACGCAGTATTTT.

CDR3 nucleotide sequence: TGTGCCAGCAGCCCAAGCGGGACGACGACAGAGACCCAGTACTTC. Its translation: CASSPSGTTTETQYF. The chain is built from TRBV9 and TRBJ2-5, with TRBD2 identical over 7 bases. This CDR3 contains 15 residues. Trimming removed 4 bases from V and 4 bases from J; junction bases left unmatched: 10. The germline gives CDR1 SGDLS, CDR2 YYNGEE.

V and J are TRBV6-5 and TRBJ1-5, with 7 bases aligning to TRBD1. The V gene end was trimmed by 8 bases and the J gene end by 0 bases; junction bases not matched to a gene: 10. This CDR3 has 16 residues. Germline V lookup: CDR1 MNHEY, CDR2 SVGAGI. As DNA, the CDR3 is TGTGCCAGCTCGAGGACAGGCTCTTATAGCAATCAGCCCCAGCATTTT. Translation gives CASSRTGSYSNQPQHF.

Only a few counts were recorded for this clonotype. The chain has TRBV27 and TRBJ2-7; 8 nucleotides align to TRBD1. This CDR3 has 15 amino acids. Germline assignment: CDR1 MNHEY and CDR2 SMNVEV (reference sequence). V trimming: 3 bases; J trimming: 6 bases; junction bases outside the gene matches: 10. The DNA for the CDR3 is TGTGCCAGCAGTTTTGGAGGACAGGGTCGGCGCGAGCAGTACTTC. This codes for CASSFGGQGRREQYF.

This clonotype has only a few counts. This chain connects TRBV2 to TRBJ2-3, with 9 bases identical to TRBD1. Unmatched junction bases numbered 8, after V lost 3 bases and J lost 7 bases. This CDR3 spans 15 amino acids. CDR1 and CDR2 (germline): SNHLY, FYNNEI. CDR3 region: CASSEGGQGGHTQYF. The CDR3 nucleotides are TGTGCCAGCAGTGAGGGGGGACAGGGAGGGCATACGCAGTATTTT.

The table lists this clonotype with a few counts. The V and J genes are TRBV7-2 and TRBJ2-1, with D perhaps TRBD1 (6 bases). The CDR3 has 17 amino acids. Germline CDR1 is SGHTA and CDR2 is FQGNSA. Trimming left V 0 bases short and J 0 bases short, with 12 bases between. The CDR3 nucleotides are TGTGCCAGCAGCTTAGCTACAGGGTTCCTCTCCTACAATGAGCAGTTCTTC. Translation: CASSLATGFLSYNEQFF. Full variable domain (outside the CDR3, taken from reference TRBV7-2 and TRBJ2-1): GAGVSQSPSNKVTEKGKDVELRCDPISGHTALYWYRQSLGQGLEFLIYFQGNSAPDKSGLPSDRFSAERTGGSVSTLTIQRTQQEDSAVYLCASSLATGFLSYNEQFFGPGTRLTVL.

By sample share, this clonotype is medium-sized (0.01 to 0.1%). The chain uses TRBV5-1 and TRBJ2-7; D is unresolved. Trimming stripped 0 bases from V and 6 bases from J, with 25 bases between. The germline gives CDR1 SGHRS, CDR2 YFSETQ. This CDR3 is 18 amino acids long. CDR3 nucleotides: TGCGCCAGCAGCTTGGCCCTCTCAGGAGCTTTCATCTACGCCGAGCAGTACTTC. Protein product: CASSLALSGAFIYAEQYF.

This clonotype was detected many times. This chain links TRBV5-1 with TRBJ2-7; TRBD1 matches at 7 bases. Germline values: CDR1 SGHRS, CDR2 YFSETQ. J was trimmed by 2 bases and V by 4 bases; bases with no gene match: 6. The CDR3 consists of 14 residues. The chain's CDR3 is CASSPTGTAYEQYF. For the CDR3, the DNA is TGCGCCAGCAGCCCGACCGGGACAGCCTACGAGCAGTACTTC.

The chain recombines TRBV6-5 with TRBJ2-5; TRBD2 matches 10 bases. The CDR3 is 15 residues long. V lost 2 bases, J lost 4 bases, and 4 bases stayed unmatched. CDR1 MNHEY and CDR2 SVGAGI come from the germline V gene. CDR3 amino acids: CASSYGLAGVETQYF. The CDR3 nucleotides are TGTGCCAGCAGTTACGGGCTAGCGGGAGTAGAGACCCAGTACTTC.

This clonotype was observed many times. The CDR3 here is CASSFLGDTQYF. The CDR3 DNA is TGTGCCAGCAGCTTCCTAGGAGATACGCAGTATTTT. V gene TRBV7-8 combines with J gene TRBJ2-3; D is ambiguous. Trimming took off 3 bases at V and 5 bases at J, with 6 bases between the two ends. This CDR3 comprises 12 residues. Germline loops: CDR1 SGHVS, CDR2 FQNEAQ.

This clonotype has only a few counts. V usage is TRBV27 and J usage is TRBJ2-7, with D perhaps assigned TRBD1 or TRBD2 (5 bases each). Germline CDR1 MNHEY, CDR2 SMNVEV (reference sequence). The CDR3 spans 16 residues. V was clipped by 4 bases and J by 7 bases, with 23 bases between them. The CDR3 reads CASSSSRDPSLGEQYF. The CDR3 DNA reads as TGTGCCAGCAGTTCCTCCCGGGACCCTTCCTTGGGGGAGCAGTACTTC.

This clonotype was seen at least ten times. The chain combines TRBV27 with TRBJ1-2; no clear D. This CDR3 is 15 amino acids long. CDR1 and CDR2 from the germline V gene are MNHEY and SMNVEV (reference sequence). V was shortened by 5 bases and J by 6 bases, with 19 bases between the two germline ends. This chain's CDR3 is CASSPADRLKDGYTF. The CDR3 DNA sequence: TGTGCCAGCAGTCCCGCCGACCGCCTAAAGGATGGCTACACCTTC.

The chain is built from TRBV2 and TRBJ1-5; 7 bases fit TRBD1. The CDR3 covers 14 residues. The V gene's germline CDR1 is SNHLY and CDR2 FYNNEI. The V gene end was trimmed by 10 bases and the J gene end by 5 bases; junction bases not matched to a gene: 11. The CDR3 is CATGTDNPHQPQHF. CDR3 coding DNA: TGTGCCACCGGGACAGACAACCCCCATCAGCCCCAGCATTTT.

CDR3 DNA sequence: TGTGCCAGCAGGAACAGGAGAACTAATGAAAAACTGTTTTTT. Protein: CASRNRRTNEKLFF. The chain couples TRBV6-2 or TRBV6-3 to TRBJ1-4; possibly TRBD1 for D (5 bases). The V end lost 6 bases, the J end lost 1 base, and 9 bases lay between the germline ends. CDR3 length: 14 amino acids. Per germline, CDR1 MNHEY and CDR2 SVGEGT.

The chain combines TRBV4-2 with TRBJ1-1; D is ambiguous. The V gene's germline CDR1 is LGHNA and CDR2 YNFKEQ. V lost 0 bases and J 1 base, leaving 6 bases between the germline ends. CDR3 length equals 14 residues. CDR3 DNA sequence: TGTGCCAGCAGCCAAGAAGTCCGGAACACTGAAGCTTTCTTT. The encoded protein is CASSQEVRNTEAFF.

V gene TRBV4-2 combines with J gene TRBJ2-1; 9 bases agree with TRBD2. CDR1 LGHNA and CDR2 YNFKEQ come from the germline V gene. This CDR3 is built from 14 residues. Germline trimming cut 8 bases from V and 7 bases from J; bases unmatched to any gene: 9. The CDR3: CASGIAGVWNEQFF. The CDR3 DNA sequence: TGTGCCAGCGGTATAGCGGGAGTGTGGAATGAGCAGTTCTTC.

The genes are TRBV6-1 and TRBJ2-1, with D perhaps being TRBD1 or TRBD2 (5 bases each). V was clipped by 6 bases and J by 1 base, with 16 bases between them. CDR1 and CDR2 (germline): MNHNS, SASEGT. This CDR3 is built from 16 residues. CDR3 DNA: TGTGCCAGCAGGTTTTCCCCGGGACCTTCCTACAATGAGCAGTTCTTC. Its translation is CASRFSPGPSYNEQFF.

The rearrangement links TRBV3-1 to TRBJ2-6; D call uncertain. This CDR3 contains 15 residues. The V gene lost 3 bases and the J gene lost 2 bases, with 8 bases spanning the gap. The germline V gene has CDR1 LGHDT and CDR2 YNNKEL (reference sequence). The CDR3, as DNA: TGTGCCAGCAGCCAGGCTTTAGCTGGGGCCAACGTCCTGACTTTC. It translates to CASSQALAGANVLTF.

This clonotype was picked up many times. The chain is built from TRBV18 and TRBJ2-6, with D maybe TRBD1 (5 bases). Germline CDR1 is KGHSH and CDR2 is LQKENI. The germline V and J ends were trimmed by 7 bases and 1 base, with 14 bases remaining between them. This CDR3 is built from 16 residues. The CDR3 nucleotides are TGTGCCAGCTGCCCGACAGTCCTGTCTGGGGCCAACGTCCTGACTTTC. Translated: CASCPTVLSGANVLTF.